This TCR beta chain was recorded in a study of CD8+CD57+ T cells in acquired aplastic anemia. Study outcomes and limitations: Patients and controls shared some 30 CD8+ CDR3 sequences, highly expressed in patients.

The sequenced patients had an expansion of CD8+CD57+ cells seen by flow cytometry. TCR beta VDJ and CDR3 profiling used genomic DNA as template. TCRdb passed the reads through MiXCR, listing each CDR3 protein once. The sample has 220,000 or so distinct CDR3 sequences, 65% seen once. Remarks on this clonotype: Its target is not known.

Germline V gives CDR1 SGHRS, CDR2 YFSETQ. Trimming left V 2 bases short and J 1 base short, with 10 bases between. This CDR3 comprises 14 residues. This receptor was taken from a human donor with aplastic anemia. The sample was sorted CD4+, CD8+, or CD8+CD57+ T cells (not recorded which) from PBMCs. V gene TRBV5-1 combines with J gene TRBJ2-7; a possible D gene is TRBD1 (5 bases). The CDR3 DNA follows: TGCGCCAGCAGCTTACCGGACACTTCCTACGAGCAGTACTTC. Encoded protein: CASSLPDTSYEQYF.